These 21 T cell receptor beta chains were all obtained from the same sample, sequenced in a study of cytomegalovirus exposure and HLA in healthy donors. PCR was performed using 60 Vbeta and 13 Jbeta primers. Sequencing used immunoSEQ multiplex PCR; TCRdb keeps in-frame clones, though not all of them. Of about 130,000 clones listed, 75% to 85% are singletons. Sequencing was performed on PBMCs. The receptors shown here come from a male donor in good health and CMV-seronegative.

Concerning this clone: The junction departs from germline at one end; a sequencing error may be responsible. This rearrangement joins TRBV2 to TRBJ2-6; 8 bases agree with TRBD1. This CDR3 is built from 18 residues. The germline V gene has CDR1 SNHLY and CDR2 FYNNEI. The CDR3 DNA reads TGTGCCAGCAGTCCGGTACAGGGGGAGTACTCTGGGGCCAACGGCCTGACTTTC. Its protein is CASSPVQGEYSGANGLTF. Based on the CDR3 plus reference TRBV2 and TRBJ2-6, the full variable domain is EPEVTQTPSHQVTQMGQEVILRCVPISNHLYFYWYRQILGQKVEFLVSFYNNEISEKSEIFDDQFSVERPDGSNFTLKIRSTKLEDSAMYFCASSPVQGEYSGANGLTFGAGSRLTVL.

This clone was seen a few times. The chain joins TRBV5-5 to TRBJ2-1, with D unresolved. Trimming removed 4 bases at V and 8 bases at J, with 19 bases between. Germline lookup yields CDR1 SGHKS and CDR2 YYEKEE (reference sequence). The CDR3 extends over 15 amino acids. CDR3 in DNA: TGTGCCAGCAGCCCTTTGGTTGTGCGCCAGGATGAGCAGTTCTTC. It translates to CASSPLVVRQDEQFF.

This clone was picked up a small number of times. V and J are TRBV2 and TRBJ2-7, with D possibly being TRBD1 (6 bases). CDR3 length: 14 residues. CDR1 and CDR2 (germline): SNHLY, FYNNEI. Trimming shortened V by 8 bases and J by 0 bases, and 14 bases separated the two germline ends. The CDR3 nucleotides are TGTGCCAGCCTCAGGGGAAGCTACTCCTACGAGCAGTACTTC. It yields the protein CASLRGSYSYEQYF.

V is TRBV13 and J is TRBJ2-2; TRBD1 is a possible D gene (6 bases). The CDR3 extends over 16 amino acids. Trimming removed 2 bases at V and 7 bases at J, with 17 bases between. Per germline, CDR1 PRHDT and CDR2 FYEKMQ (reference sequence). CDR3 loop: CASSLYLSRGGGELFF. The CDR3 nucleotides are TGTGCCAGCAGCTTATACTTGTCCAGGGGTGGCGGGGAGCTGTTTTTT.

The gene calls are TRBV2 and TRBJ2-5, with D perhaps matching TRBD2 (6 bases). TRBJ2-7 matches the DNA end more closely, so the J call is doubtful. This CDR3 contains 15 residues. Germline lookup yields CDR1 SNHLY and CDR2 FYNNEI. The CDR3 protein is CASSEAAGSSYEQYF. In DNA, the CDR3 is TGTGCCAGCAGTGAAGCTGCGGGGAGCTCCTACGAGCAGTACTTC.

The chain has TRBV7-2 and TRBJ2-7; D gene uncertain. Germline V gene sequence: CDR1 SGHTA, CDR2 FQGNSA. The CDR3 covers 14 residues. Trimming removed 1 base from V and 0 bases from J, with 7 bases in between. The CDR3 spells CASSLGAHSYEQYF. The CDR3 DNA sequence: TGTGCCAGCAGCTTAGGAGCGCACTCCTACGAGCAGTACTTC. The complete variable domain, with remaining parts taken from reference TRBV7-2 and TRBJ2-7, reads GAGVSQSPSNKVTEKGKDVELRCDPISGHTALYWYRQSLGQGLEFLIYFQGNSAPDKSGLPSDRFSAERTGGSVSTLTIQRTQQEDSAVYLCASSLGAHSYEQYFGPGTRLTVT.

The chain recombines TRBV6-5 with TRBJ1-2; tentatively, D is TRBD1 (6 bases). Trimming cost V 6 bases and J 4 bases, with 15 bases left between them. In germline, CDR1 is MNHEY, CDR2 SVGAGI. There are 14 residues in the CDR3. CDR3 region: CASSAFGGFYGYTF. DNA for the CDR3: TGTGCCAGCAGCGCTTTTGGGGGCTTCTATGGCTACACCTTC.

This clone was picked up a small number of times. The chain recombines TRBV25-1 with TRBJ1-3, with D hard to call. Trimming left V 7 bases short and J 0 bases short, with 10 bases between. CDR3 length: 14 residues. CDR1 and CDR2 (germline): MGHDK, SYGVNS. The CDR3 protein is CASTDYYSGNTIYF. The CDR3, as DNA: TGTGCCAGCACTGATTACTACTCTGGAAACACCATATATTTT.

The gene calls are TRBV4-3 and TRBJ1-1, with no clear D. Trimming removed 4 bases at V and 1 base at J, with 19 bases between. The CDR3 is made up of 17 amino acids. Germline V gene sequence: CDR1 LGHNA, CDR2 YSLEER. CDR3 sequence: CASSRRGGSPTNTEAFF. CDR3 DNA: TGCGCCAGCAGCCGCCGGGGAGGGTCACCCACGAACACTGAAGCTTTCTTT.

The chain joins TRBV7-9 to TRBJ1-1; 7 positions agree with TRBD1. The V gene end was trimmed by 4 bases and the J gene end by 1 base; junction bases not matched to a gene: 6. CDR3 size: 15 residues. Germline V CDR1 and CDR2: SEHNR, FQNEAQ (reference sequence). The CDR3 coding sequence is TGTGCCAGCAGCTCCAGGACAGGACAGAACACTGAAGCTTTCTTT. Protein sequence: CASSSRTGQNTEAFF. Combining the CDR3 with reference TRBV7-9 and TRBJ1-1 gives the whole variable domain DTGVSQNPRHKITKRGQNVTFRCDPISEHNRLYWYRQTLGQGPEFLTYFQNEAQLEKSRLLSDRFSAERPKGSFSTLEIQRTEQGDSAMYLCASSSRTGQNTEAFFGQGTRLTVV.

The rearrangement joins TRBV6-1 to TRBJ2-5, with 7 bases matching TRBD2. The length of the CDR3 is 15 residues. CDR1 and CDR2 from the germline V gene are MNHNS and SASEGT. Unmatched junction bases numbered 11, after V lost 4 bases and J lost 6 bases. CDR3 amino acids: CASSGPREGAKTQYF. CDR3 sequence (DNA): TGTGCCAGCAGTGGACCCAGGGAGGGCGCGAAGACCCAGTACTTC.

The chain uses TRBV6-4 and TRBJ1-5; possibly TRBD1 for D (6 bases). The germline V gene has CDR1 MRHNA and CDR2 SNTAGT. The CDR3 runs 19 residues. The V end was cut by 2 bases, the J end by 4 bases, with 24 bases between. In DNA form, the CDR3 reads TGTGCCAGCAGTGACGACCCGGACAGCTTATCCCGACCAAATCAGCCCCAGCATTTT. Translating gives CASSDDPDSLSRPNQPQHF.

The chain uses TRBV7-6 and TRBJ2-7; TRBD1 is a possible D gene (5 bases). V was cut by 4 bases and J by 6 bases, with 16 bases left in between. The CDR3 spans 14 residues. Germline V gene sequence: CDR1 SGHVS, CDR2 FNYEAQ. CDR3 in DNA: TGTGCCAGCAGCTCGCTCGGTGAGCAGGGCGAGCAGTACTTC. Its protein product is CASSSLGEQGEQYF.

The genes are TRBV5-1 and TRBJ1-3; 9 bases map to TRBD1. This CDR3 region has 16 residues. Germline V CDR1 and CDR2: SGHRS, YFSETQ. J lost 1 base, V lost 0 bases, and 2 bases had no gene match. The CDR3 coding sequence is TGCGCCAGCAGCTTGGTAGGACAGGGGTCTGGAAACACCATATATTTT. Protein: CASSLVGQGSGNTIYF.

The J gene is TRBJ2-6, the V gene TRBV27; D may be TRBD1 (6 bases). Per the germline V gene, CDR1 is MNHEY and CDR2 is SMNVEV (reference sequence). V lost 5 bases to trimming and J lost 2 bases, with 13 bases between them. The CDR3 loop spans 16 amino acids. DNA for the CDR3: TGTGCCAGCAGTGAACCCGGGACAACTGGGGCCAACGTCCTGACTTTC. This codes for CASSEPGTTGANVLTF.

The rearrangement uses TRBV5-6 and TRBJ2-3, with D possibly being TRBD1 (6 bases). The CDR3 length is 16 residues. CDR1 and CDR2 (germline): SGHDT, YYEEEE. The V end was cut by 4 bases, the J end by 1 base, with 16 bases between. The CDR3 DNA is TGTGCCAGCAGCCTGGCCGCCGGACAGCGCACAGATACGCAGTATTTT. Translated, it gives CASSLAAGQRTDTQYF. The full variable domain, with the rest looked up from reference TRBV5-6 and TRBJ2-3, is DAGVTQSPTHLIKTRGQQVTLRCSPKSGHDTVSWYQQALGQGPQFIFQYYEEEERQRGNFPDRFSGHQFPNYSSELNVNALLLGDSALYLCASSLAAGQRTDTQYFGPGTRLTVL.

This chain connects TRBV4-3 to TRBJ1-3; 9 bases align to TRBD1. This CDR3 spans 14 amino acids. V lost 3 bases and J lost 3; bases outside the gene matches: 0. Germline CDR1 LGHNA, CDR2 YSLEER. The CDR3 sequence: CASSQTGGGNTIYF. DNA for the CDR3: TGCGCCAGCAGCCAGACAGGGGGTGGAAACACCATATATTTT.

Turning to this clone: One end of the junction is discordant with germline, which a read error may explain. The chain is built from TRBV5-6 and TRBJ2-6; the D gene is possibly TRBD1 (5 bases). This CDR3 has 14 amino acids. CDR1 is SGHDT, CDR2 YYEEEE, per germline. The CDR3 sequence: CASSLQRGANGLTF. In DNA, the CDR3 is TGTGCCAGCAGCCTCCAACGTGGGGCCAACGGCCTGACTTTC.

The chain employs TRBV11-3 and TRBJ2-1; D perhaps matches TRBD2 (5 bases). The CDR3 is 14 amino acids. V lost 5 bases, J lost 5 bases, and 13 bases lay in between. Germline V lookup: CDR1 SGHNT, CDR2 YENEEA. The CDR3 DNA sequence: TGTGCCAGCAGCCTTACGTCAGCGGACAATGAGCAGTTCTTC. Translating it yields CASSLTSADNEQFF.

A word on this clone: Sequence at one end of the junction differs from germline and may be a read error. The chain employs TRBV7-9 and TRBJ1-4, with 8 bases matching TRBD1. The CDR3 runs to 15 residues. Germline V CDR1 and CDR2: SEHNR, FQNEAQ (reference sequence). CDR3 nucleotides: TGTTCCAGCAGCTTAGGACAGGGTTCTAATGAAAAACTGTTTTTT. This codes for CSSSLGQGSNEKLFF.

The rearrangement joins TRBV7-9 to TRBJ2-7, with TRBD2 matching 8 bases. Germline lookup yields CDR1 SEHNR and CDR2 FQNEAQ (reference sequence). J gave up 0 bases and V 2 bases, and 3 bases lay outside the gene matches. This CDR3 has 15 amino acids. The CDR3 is CASSLLAGSSYEQYF. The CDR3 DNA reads TGTGCCAGCAGCTTATTAGCGGGGTCCTCCTACGAGCAGTACTTC.